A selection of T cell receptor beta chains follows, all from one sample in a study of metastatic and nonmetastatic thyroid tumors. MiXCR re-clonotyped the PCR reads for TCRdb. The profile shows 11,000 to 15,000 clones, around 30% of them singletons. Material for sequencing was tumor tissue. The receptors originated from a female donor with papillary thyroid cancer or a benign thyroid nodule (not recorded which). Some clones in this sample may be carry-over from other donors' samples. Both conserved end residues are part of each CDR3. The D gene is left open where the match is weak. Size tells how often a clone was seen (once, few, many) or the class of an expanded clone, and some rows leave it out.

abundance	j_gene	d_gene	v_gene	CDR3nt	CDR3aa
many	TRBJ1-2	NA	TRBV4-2	TGTGCCAGCAGCCAAGATCTCGAGGGGGTGTATGGCTACACCTTC	CASSQDLEGVYGYTF
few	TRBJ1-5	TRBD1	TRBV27	TGTGCCAGCAGTTTTAAGACAGGGGTAAATCAGCCCCAGCATTTT	CASSFKTGVNQPQHF
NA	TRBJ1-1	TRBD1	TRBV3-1	TGTGCCAGCAGCAACCCAGGGGGGAATGAAGCTTTCTTT	CASSNPGGNEAFF
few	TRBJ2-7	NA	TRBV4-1	TGCGCCAGCAGCCAATCCGCTTCAGTCTTGCGGCAGTACTTC	CASSQSASVLRQYF
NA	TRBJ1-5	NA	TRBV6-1	TGTGCCAGCAGTGAATGGGGGGGCAATCAGCCCCAGCATTTT	CASSEWGGNQPQHF
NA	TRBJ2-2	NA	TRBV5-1	TGCGCCAGCAGCTTACAACTAGTGGGATTCACCGGGGAGCTGTTTTTT	CASSLQLVGFTGELFF
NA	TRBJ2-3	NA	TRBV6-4	TGTGCCAGCAGCCTAGGGGGAGGGCAAGATAAGCAGTATTTT	CASSLGGGQDKQYF
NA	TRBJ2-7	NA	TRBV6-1	TGTGCCAGCAGTGCGGGCTACGAGCAGTACTTC	CASSAGYEQYF
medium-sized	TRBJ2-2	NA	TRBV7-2	TGTGCCAGCAGCTTAGCGGCGGGGAGGAACACCGGGGAGCTGTTTTTT	CASSLAAGRNTGELFF
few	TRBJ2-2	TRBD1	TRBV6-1	TGTGCCAGCAGTGAAGGGACAGGGACCGGGGAGCTGTTTTTT	CASSEGTGTGELFF
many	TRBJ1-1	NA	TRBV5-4	TGTGCCAGCAGCTATGTCAGAGGGGGTAGCTCTGAAGCTTTCTTT	CASSYVRGGSSEAFF
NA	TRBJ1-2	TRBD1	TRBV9	TGTGCCAGCAGCGTAGGATCGACAGGGGGCGTCTATGGCTACACCTTC	CASSVGSTGGVYGYTF
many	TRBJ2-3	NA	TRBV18	TGTGCCAGCTCACCAACAGTAACTAGCACAGATACGCAGTATTTT	CASSPTVTSTDTQYF
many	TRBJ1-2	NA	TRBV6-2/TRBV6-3	TGTGCCAGCAGCCCTACCGATAACTATGGCTACACCTTC	CASSPTDNYGYTF
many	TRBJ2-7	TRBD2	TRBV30	TGTGCCTGGAGTAAAGGAAGCGGGGATTACGAGCAGTACTTC	CAWSKGSGDYEQYF